This TCR beta chain appears in the sequencing data of a study of OX40 agonist ivuxolimab in advanced cancers. Turning to the study itself: Patients received the agonistic anti-OX40 (CD134) antibody ivuxolimab. Mean age approximately 55 years, range about 23 to 85; approximately 80% male. Study results and caveats: Dose levels from 0.1 to 3.0 mg/kg saw CD4+ and CD8+ blood T cells expand clonally by week 6.

The V end was cut by 0 bases, the J end by 8 bases, with 17 bases between. CDR1 and CDR2 from the germline V gene are GTSNPN and SVGIG (reference sequence). The CDR3 is 15 amino acids. Assay used: immunoSEQ multiplex PCR; TCRdb lists only in-frame clones, some missing. Here the sample spans about 53,000 clones, 84% being singletons. This clone was seen once. Its antigen is unknown. This receptor was taken from an adult with an advanced solid tumor such as melanoma, head and neck, liver or kidney cancer. This sequence joins TRBV30 and TRBJ2-1, with D perhaps matching TRBD1 (6 bases). The specimen was CD4+ or CD8+ T cells sorted from blood, collected in a trial of the OX40 agonist ivuxolimab. CDR3 in amino acids: CAWSVDPGQIYEQFF. DNA of the CDR3: TGTGCCTGGAGTGTGGATCCGGGACAAATCTATGAGCAGTTCTTC.